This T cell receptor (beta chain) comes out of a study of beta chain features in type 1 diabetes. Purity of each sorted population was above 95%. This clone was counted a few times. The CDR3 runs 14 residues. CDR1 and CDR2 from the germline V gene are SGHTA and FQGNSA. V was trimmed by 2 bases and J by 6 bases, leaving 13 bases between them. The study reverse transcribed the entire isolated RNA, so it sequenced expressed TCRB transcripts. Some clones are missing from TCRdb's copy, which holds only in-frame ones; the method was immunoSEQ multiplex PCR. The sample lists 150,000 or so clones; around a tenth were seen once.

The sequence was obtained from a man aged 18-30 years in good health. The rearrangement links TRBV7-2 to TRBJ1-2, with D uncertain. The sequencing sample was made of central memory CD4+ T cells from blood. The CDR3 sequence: CASSLRPREDGYTF. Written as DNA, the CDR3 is TGTGCCAGCAGCTTACGACCCCGGGAGGATGGCTACACCTTC.